The clone carrying this T cell receptor beta chain has a handful of counts. No antigen is known for it. This specimen belongs to a study of identical twins. Broader study findings: Conclusions were drawn cross-sectionally by statistical analysis, without following the same donors. Models underestimated TCR alpha sharing (out-of-frame) in monozygotic twins. Some out-of-frame alpha sequences were shared by twins, and these showed excess low generation probability.

A universal primer binding site was introduced by template switching. The final cDNA contained unique molecular identifiers. One entry per CDR3 protein results from TCRdb running MiXCR on the 5' RACE reads. The profile shows nearly 900,000 distinct CDR3 sequences, around 12% of them singletons. The CDR3 extends over 12 amino acids. V shed 1 base, J shed 10 bases, and the junction held 2 bases outside the gene matches. Per germline, CDR1 SGHRS and CDR2 YFSETQ. A further study also used this sample, focusing on yellow fever vaccine responses in identical twins.

The clonotype originates from a woman aged 18 to 35 in good health. The chain employs TRBV5-1 and TRBJ2-1, with TRBD1 matching 7 bases. Sample: PBMCs. CDR3 protein: CASSLWDREQFF. The CDR3 bases are TGCGCCAGCAGCTTGTGGGACAGAGAGCAGTTCTTC. The whole variable domain, remainder taken from reference TRBV5-1 and TRBJ2-1, is KAGVTQTPRYLIKTRGQQVTLSCSPISGHRSVSWYQQTPGQGLQFLFEYFSETQRNKGNFPGRFSGRQFSNSRSEMNVSTLELGDSALYLCASSLWDREQFFGPGTRLTVL.